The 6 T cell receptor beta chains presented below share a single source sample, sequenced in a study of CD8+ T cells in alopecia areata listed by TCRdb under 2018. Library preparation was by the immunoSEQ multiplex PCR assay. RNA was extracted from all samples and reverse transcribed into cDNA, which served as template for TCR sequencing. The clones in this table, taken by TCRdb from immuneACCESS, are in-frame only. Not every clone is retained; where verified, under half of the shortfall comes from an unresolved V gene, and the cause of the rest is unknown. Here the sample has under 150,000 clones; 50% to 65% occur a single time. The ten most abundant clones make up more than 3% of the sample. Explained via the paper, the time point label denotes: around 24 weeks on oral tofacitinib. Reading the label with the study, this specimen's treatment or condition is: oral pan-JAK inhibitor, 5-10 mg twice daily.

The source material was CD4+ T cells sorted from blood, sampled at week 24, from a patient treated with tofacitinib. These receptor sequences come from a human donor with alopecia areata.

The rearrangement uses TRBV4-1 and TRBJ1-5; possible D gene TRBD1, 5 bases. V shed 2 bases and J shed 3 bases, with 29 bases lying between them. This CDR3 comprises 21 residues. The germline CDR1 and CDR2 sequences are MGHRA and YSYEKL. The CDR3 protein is CASSQRGKYTGRGSLNQPQHF. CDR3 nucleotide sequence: TGCGCCAGCAGCCAAAGGGGCAAGTATACCGGACGGGGTTCCCTCAATCAGCCCCAGCATTTT.

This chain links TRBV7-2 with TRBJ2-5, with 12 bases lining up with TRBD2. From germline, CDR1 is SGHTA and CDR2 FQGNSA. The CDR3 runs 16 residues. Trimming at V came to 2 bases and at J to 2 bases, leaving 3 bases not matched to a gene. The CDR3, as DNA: TGTGCCAGCAGCTTAAGCCTAGCGGGGGGGCAAGAGACCCAGTACTTC. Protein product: CASSLSLAGGQETQYF. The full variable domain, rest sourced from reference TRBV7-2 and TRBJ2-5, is GAGVSQSPSNKVTEKGKDVELRCDPISGHTALYWYRQSLGQGLEFLIYFQGNSAPDKSGLPSDRFSAERTGGSVSTLTIQRTQQEDSAVYLCASSLSLAGGQETQYFGPGTRLLVL.

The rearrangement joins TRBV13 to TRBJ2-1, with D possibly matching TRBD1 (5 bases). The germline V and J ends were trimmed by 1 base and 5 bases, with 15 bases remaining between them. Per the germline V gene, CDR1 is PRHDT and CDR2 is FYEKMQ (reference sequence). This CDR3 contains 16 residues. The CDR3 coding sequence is TGTGCCAGCAGCTTAGCATCGGGCAGGGTGGACAATGAGCAGTTCTTC. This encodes CASSLASGRVDNEQFF. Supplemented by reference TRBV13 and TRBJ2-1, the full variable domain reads AAGVIQSPRHLIKEKRETATLKCYPIPRHDTVYWYQQGPGQDPQFLISFYEKMQSDKGSIPDRFSAQQFSDYHSELNMSSLELGDSALYFCASSLASGRVDNEQFFGPGTRLTVL.

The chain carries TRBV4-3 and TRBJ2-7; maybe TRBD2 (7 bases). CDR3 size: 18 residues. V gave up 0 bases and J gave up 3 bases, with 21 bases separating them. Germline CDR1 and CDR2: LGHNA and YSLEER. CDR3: CASSQDVSGGGTNYEQYF. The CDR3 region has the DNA TGCGCCAGCAGCCAAGATGTTTCGGGGGGCGGAACCAACTACGAGCAGTACTTC.

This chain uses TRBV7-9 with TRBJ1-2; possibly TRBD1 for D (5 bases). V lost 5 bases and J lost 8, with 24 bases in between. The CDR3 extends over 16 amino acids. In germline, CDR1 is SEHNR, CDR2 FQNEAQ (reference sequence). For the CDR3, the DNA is TGTGCCAGCAGCCCAGAGGGGAAAGGATACTCGTGGGGCTACACCTTC. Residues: CASSPEGKGYSWGYTF.

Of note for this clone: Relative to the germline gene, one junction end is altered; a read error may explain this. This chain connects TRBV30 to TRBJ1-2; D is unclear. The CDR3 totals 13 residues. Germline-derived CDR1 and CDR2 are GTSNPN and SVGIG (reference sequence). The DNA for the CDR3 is TGTGCCTGGAGTGTACAGTCGGGCCTCAGGTCCCATTTC. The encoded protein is CAWSVQSGLRSHF. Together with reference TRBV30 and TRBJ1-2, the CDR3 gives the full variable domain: SQTIHQWPATLVQPVGSPLSLECTVEGTSNPNLYWYRQAAGRGLQLLFYSVGIGQISSEVPQNLSASRPQDRQFILSSKKLLLSDSGFYLCAWSVQSGLRSHFGSGTRLTVV.